The 28 T cell receptor beta chains given below trace back to one sample, sequenced in a study of sequential checkpoint blockade in melanoma. Treatment of the sample: randomized to nivolumab then ipilimumab (arm A) or the reverse (arm B). Assay used: immunoSEQ multiplex PCR; TCRdb lists only in-frame clones, some missing. The table includes some 40,000 clones, 80% to 90% detected once. Source: CD8+ T cells sorted from blood (inferred from file names), taken from a patient given nivolumab and ipilimumab in sequence. These receptors were obtained from a human donor with melanoma.

The chain carries TRBV7-7 and TRBJ2-7; 10 bases line up with TRBD2. The length of the CDR3 is 17 residues. The V gene end was trimmed by 1 base and the J gene end by 6 bases; junction bases not matched to a gene: 12. Germline assignment: CDR1 SSHAT and CDR2 FNYEAQ (reference sequence). CDR3 region: CASSLELAGREGVEQYF. The CDR3 DNA reads TGTGCCAGCAGCTTAGAACTAGCGGGGAGGGAGGGGGTCGAGCAGTACTTC.

This clone occurred once. The chain links TRBV27 to TRBJ1-2; TRBD1 aligns across 10 bases. The CDR3 runs 16 residues. The germline gives CDR1 MNHEY, CDR2 SMNVEV (reference sequence). V lost 3 bases, J lost 5 bases, and 9 bases stayed unmatched. The CDR3 loop is CASSFRLGTGVYGYTF. The CDR3 DNA follows: TGTGCCAGCAGTTTCAGGCTCGGGACAGGGGTTTATGGCTACACCTTC.

The rearrangement joins TRBV7-6 to TRBJ1-6; tentatively, D is TRBD1 (6 bases). Germline V gene lookup returns CDR1 SGHVS and CDR2 FNYEAQ. The CDR3 contains 17 residues. V was cut by 1 base and J by 4 bases, with 14 bases left in between. For the CDR3, the DNA is TGTGCCAGCAGCTTAGGTGGGGGCCCCGCTTATAATTCACCCCTCCACTTT. Protein: CASSLGGGPAYNSPLHF.

This clone was seen more than once but under ten times. The V call is TRBV7-9, the J call TRBJ1-2; D call uncertain. V was pared by 1 base and J by 7 bases, with 10 bases between. The CDR3 extends over 13 amino acids. CDR1 and CDR2 (germline): SEHNR, FQNEAQ (reference sequence). The chain's CDR3 is CASSLVQEVGYTF. In DNA, the CDR3 is TGTGCCAGCAGCTTAGTCCAGGAGGTTGGCTACACCTTC.

V gene TRBV27 combines with J gene TRBJ2-7; TRBD2 might be the D (5 bases). This CDR3 spans 13 amino acids. Germline V CDR1 and CDR2: MNHEY, SMNVEV (reference sequence). V was pared by 3 bases and J by 3 bases, with 9 bases between. The DNA of the CDR3 is TGTGCCAGCAGTTTCGGGGTCGGCTACGAGCAGTACTTC. Translated, it gives CASSFGVGYEQYF.

The rearrangement links TRBV19 to TRBJ1-4; the match to TRBD1 covers 9 bases. V lost 5 bases, J lost 7 bases, and 14 bases stayed unmatched. CDR1 is LNHDA and CDR2 is SQIVND in the germline V gene (reference sequence). CDR3 length: 17 residues. For the CDR3, the DNA is TGTGCCAGTAGTCAAACAGGGGGCGAGGGGATCACTGAAAAACTGTTTTTT. Its protein is CASSQTGGEGITEKLFF.

This clone was picked up one time. The V call is TRBV4-1, the J call TRBJ1-6, with D possibly matching TRBD1 (5 bases). V lost 0 bases, J lost 10 bases, and 13 bases lay in between. Germline CDR1 is MGHRA and CDR2 is YSYEKL. This CDR3 is built from 15 residues. The CDR3 DNA reads TGCGCCAGCAGCCAAGAAGGCAGGGAAGGGTCACCCCTCCACTTT. Amino acid sequence: CASSQEGREGSPLHF.

This sequence joins TRBV28 and TRBJ1-1; tentative D call: TRBD1 (6 bases). CDR1 and CDR2 (germline): MDHEN, SYDVKM. The CDR3 has 14 residues. V gave up 5 bases and J gave up 4 bases, with 14 bases separating them. The CDR3 DNA is TGTGCCAGCAGTCCACAGGGCTACGCCACTGAAGCTTTCTTT. It is translated as CASSPQGYATEAFF.

The chain couples TRBV5-6 to TRBJ2-7, with 7 nucleotides matching TRBD2. J gave up 0 bases and V 4 bases, and 4 bases lay outside the gene matches. Germline-derived CDR1 and CDR2 are SGHDT and YYEEEE. CDR3 size: 14 residues. The CDR3 sequence: CASSPGGSSYEQYF. The CDR3 region has the DNA TGTGCCAGCAGCCCCGGCGGGAGCTCCTACGAGCAGTACTTC.

This CDR3 reads CAWSTGGWADTQYF. CDR3 nucleotide sequence: TGTGCCTGGAGTACAGGGGGCTGGGCAGATACGCAGTATTTT. The V gene is TRBV30, the J gene TRBJ2-3; 9 bases map to TRBD1. The CDR3 is made up of 14 amino acids. Germline V gene sequence: CDR1 GTSNPN, CDR2 SVGIG (reference sequence). The junction had 4 bases not matched to a gene; V was cut back by 2 bases and J by 4 bases.

This clone was picked up a small number of times. V gene TRBV19 combines with J gene TRBJ1-1; 7 bases agree with TRBD1. Trimming at V came to 7 bases and at J to 0 bases, leaving 5 bases not matched to a gene. Germline lookup yields CDR1 LNHDA and CDR2 SQIVND (reference sequence). This CDR3 is 14 amino acids long. This chain's CDR3 is CASTQDRVNTEAFF. CDR3 in DNA: TGTGCCAGTACCCAAGACAGGGTGAACACTGAAGCTTTCTTT. Together with reference TRBV19 and TRBJ1-1, the CDR3 gives the full variable domain: DGGITQSPKYLFRKEGQNVTLSCEQNLNHDAMYWYRQDPGQGLRLIYYSQIVNDFQKGDIAEGYSVSREKKESFPLTVTSAQKNPTAFYLCASTQDRVNTEAFFGQGTRLTVV.

V gene TRBV18 combines with J gene TRBJ1-1; D uncertain. Germline loops: CDR1 KGHSH, CDR2 LQKENI. The CDR3 is made up of 12 amino acids. V lost 3 bases and J lost 4, with 6 bases in between. The CDR3 here is CASSPLGTEAFF. CDR3 DNA sequence: TGTGCCAGCTCACCGCTCGGCACTGAAGCTTTCTTT.

This clone was detected once. This chain links TRBV27 with TRBJ2-7, with 8 bases fitting TRBD1. Germline CDR1 is MNHEY and CDR2 is SMNVEV (reference sequence). J gave up 0 bases and V 5 bases, and 3 bases lay outside the gene matches. The CDR3 loop spans 14 amino acids. CDR3 DNA sequence: TGTGCCAGCAGTCCGGACAGGGTCTCCTACGAGCAGTACTTC. Amino acids: CASSPDRVSYEQYF.

The V gene is TRBV28, the J gene TRBJ2-1; TRBD2 matches at 12 bases. The CDR3 covers 18 residues. Unmatched junction bases numbered 15, after V lost 4 bases and J lost 8 bases. Germline CDR1 MDHEN, CDR2 SYDVKM. The CDR3 nucleotides are TGTGCCAGCAGTTCAAGACTAGCGGGAGACCACCAAACTTATGAGCAGTTCTTC. It translates to CASSSRLAGDHQTYEQFF.

This clone came up once. The chain recombines TRBV7-9 with TRBJ1-1; possibly TRBD1 for D (6 bases). CDR1 and CDR2 from the germline V gene are SEHNR and FQNEAQ (reference sequence). V lost 5 bases to trimming and J lost 0 bases, with 13 bases between them. The CDR3 has 15 residues. Here the CDR3 DNA reads TGTGCCAGCAGCGAAGGACAGTTTATGAACACTGAAGCTTTCTTT. As protein: CASSEGQFMNTEAFF.

The chain employs TRBV5-4 and TRBJ2-3; 9 nucleotides line up with TRBD2. The germline gives CDR1 SGHNT, CDR2 YYREEE (reference sequence). J was trimmed by 4 bases and V by 3 bases; bases with no gene match: 6. CDR3 length equals 15 residues. The CDR3 nucleotides read TGTGCCAGCAGCTGGGGACTAGCTGGACCAGATACGCAGTATTTT. Protein product: CASSWGLAGPDTQYF.

This chain links TRBV11-2 with TRBJ1-1; D call uncertain. The CDR3 consists of 13 residues. From germline, CDR1 is SGHAT and CDR2 FQNNGV. V dropped 5 bases and J dropped 1 base, with 8 bases sitting between them. The DNA of the CDR3 is TGTGCCAGCAGCCTCTCGGGGAACACTGAAGCTTTCTTT. This sequence encodes CASSLSGNTEAFF.

The chain links TRBV5-1 to TRBJ2-7; 10 nucleotides agree with TRBD2. Germline V gene data show CDR1 as SGHRS and CDR2 as YFSETQ. The CDR3 length is 15 residues. V was pared by 4 bases and J by 5 bases, with 9 bases of the junction left unmatched. The CDR3 coding sequence is TGCGCCAGCAGCCCCGTGGGGCTAGCGGGAGACGAGCAGTACTTC. This encodes CASSPVGLAGDEQYF. The whole variable domain, remainder taken from reference TRBV5-1 and TRBJ2-7, is KAGVTQTPRYLIKTRGQQVTLSCSPISGHRSVSWYQQTPGQGLQFLFEYFSETQRNKGNFPGRFSGRQFSNSRSEMNVSTLELGDSALYLCASSPVGLAGDEQYFGPGTRLTVT.

This clone was observed once. The gene calls are TRBV19 and TRBJ2-7; 10 bases match TRBD2. CDR1 is LNHDA, CDR2 SQIVND, per germline (reference sequence). The CDR3 consists of 16 residues. V dropped 5 bases and J dropped 0; count of bases not matched to a gene: 7. The CDR3 region is CASSASPSGGSYEQYF. In DNA, the CDR3 is TGTGCCAGTAGTGCCTCCCCTAGCGGGGGCTCCTACGAGCAGTACTTC.

V gene TRBV2 combines with J gene TRBJ1-1; unclear D gene. The germline CDR1 and CDR2 sequences are SNHLY and FYNNEI. This CDR3 is 12 amino acids long. This CDR3 is CVAGMQNTEAFF. Here the CDR3 DNA reads TGTGTTGCGGGGATGCAGAACACTGAAGCTTTCTTT.

The chain carries TRBV28 and TRBJ1-2, with a possible D match to TRBD1 (5 bases). The length of the CDR3 is 13 residues. The V gene lost 5 bases and the J gene lost 1 base, with 8 bases spanning the gap. Germline CDR1 and CDR2: MDHEN and SYDVKM. The CDR3 region has the DNA TGTGCCAGCAGTCGACAGAATAACTATGGCTACACCTTC. Encoded protein: CASSRQNNYGYTF.

The chain joins TRBV19 to TRBJ2-1; D possibly corresponds to TRBD1 (7 bases). This CDR3 has 15 amino acids. Trimming cost V 7 bases and J 0 bases, with 13 bases left between them. Per the germline V gene, CDR1 is LNHDA and CDR2 is SQIVND (reference sequence). CDR3 DNA sequence: TGTGCCAGTACCCCAGGGGGGAGCTCCTACAATGAGCAGTTCTTC. Protein product: CASTPGGSSYNEQFF.

This clone was picked up one time. The chain is built from TRBV6-5 and TRBJ2-1; 8 bases map to TRBD1. The CDR3 consists of 16 residues. From germline, CDR1 is MNHEY and CDR2 SVGAGI. V lost 1 base, J lost 8 bases, and 10 bases stayed unmatched. Here the CDR3 reads CASSYFGGQGSHEQFF. The CDR3 bases are TGTGCCAGCAGTTACTTCGGAGGACAGGGTTCGCATGAGCAGTTCTTC.

A word on this clone: This CDR3 is also generated by other DNA sequences in the sample. This sequence joins TRBV4-1 and TRBJ2-7; TRBD1 matches at 7 bases. This CDR3 is built from 14 residues. Trimming took 1 base from V and 3 from J; bases not matched to a gene: 3. Looked up from germline, CDR1 is MGHRA and CDR2 is YSYEKL. The CDR3 is CASSQGQGSYEQYF. The CDR3 DNA reads as TGCGCCAGCAGCCAAGGACAGGGAAGCTACGAGCAGTACTTC.

The V call is TRBV28, the J call TRBJ1-3; a possible D gene is TRBD1 (6 bases). Germline CDR1 MDHEN, CDR2 SYDVKM. Trimming pared 6 bases from V and 3 bases from J, leaving 21 bases between. There are 17 residues in the CDR3. The CDR3 region has the DNA TGTGCCAGCAGCCCCGGGTGGGACATCTCGCTTGGAAACACCATATATTTT. It translates to CASSPGWDISLGNTIYF.

The chain is built from TRBV27 and TRBJ2-5, with TRBD1 matching over 9 bases. The J call is uncertain, as TRBJ2-7 better fits the DNA end. This CDR3 is 15 amino acids long. The germline V gene encodes CDR1 MNHEY and CDR2 SMNVEV (reference sequence). CDR3 loop: CASSLPGQGIYEQYF. As DNA, the CDR3 is TGTGCCAGCAGTCTGCCGGGACAGGGCATCTACGAGCAGTACTTC.

This clone was counted between two and nine times. The chain combines TRBV10-2 with TRBJ2-5; 10 bases fit TRBD1. This CDR3 region has 14 residues. Per germline, CDR1 WSHSY and CDR2 SAAADI. V dropped 5 bases and J dropped 11; count of bases not matched to a gene: 11. The CDR3 DNA follows: TGCGCCAGCAGTCCCGGGACAGGGGACGTAGCGCAGTACTTC. The encoded protein is CASSPGTGDVAQYF.

The chain is built from TRBV6-4 and TRBJ2-7, with D maybe TRBD1 (5 bases). Germline loops: CDR1 MRHNA, CDR2 SNTAGT. This CDR3 has 14 residues. V was trimmed by 2 bases and J by 0 bases, leaving 8 bases between them. The CDR3 DNA sequence: TGTGCCAGCAGTGACCAAGACAGCTCCTACGAGCAGTACTTC. It specifies CASSDQDSSYEQYF.